The 29 T cell receptor beta chains below were found in one sample sequenced in a study of cytomegalovirus exposure and HLA in healthy donors. Clones were read by immunoSEQ multiplex PCR, and TCRdb kept only the in-frame ones, dropping some. The sample includes approximately 260,000 clones, 75% to 90% of them seen just once. Material for sequencing was PBMCs. These receptors came from a woman between 25 and 40 years old in good health and CMV-seropositive.

J is TRBJ1-4 and V is TRBV5-1, with a possible D match to TRBD1 (6 bases). Germline V gene sequence: CDR1 SGHRS, CDR2 YFSETQ. The V end lost 0 bases, the J end lost 8 bases, and 14 bases lay between the germline ends. This CDR3 region has 15 residues. The CDR3 DNA follows: TGCGCCAGCAGCTTGGTCTCAGGGGTTGGCGAAAAACTGTTTTTT. It yields the protein CASSLVSGVGEKLFF.

The chain links TRBV4-2 to TRBJ2-1, with 10 bases that match TRBD2. Germline trimming cut 1 base from V and 6 bases from J; bases unmatched to any gene: 3. The CDR3 spans 15 residues. Germline CDR1 and CDR2: LGHNA and YNFKEQ. CDR3 in DNA: TGTGCCAGCAGCCAAGGCAGCGGGAGGGCCAATGAGCAGTTCTTC. Translation gives CASSQGSGRANEQFF.

The CDR3 nucleotides read TGTGCCAGCAGCTTTGGGGGGAGCTTTTACGAGCAGTACTTC. Residues: CASSFGGSFYEQYF. The chain has TRBV7-8 and TRBJ2-7, with a possible D match to TRBD2 (6 bases). The germline V gene has CDR1 SGHVS and CDR2 FQNEAQ. This CDR3 is 14 amino acids long. Trimming shortened V by 3 bases and J by 4 bases, and 13 bases separated the two germline ends.

The table lists this clone with a count of one. The chain combines TRBV27 with TRBJ2-2, with a weak D call TRBD2 (5 bases). The CDR3 spans 13 residues. V was pared by 6 bases and J by 13 bases, with 18 bases between. Germline V gene sequence: CDR1 MNHEY, CDR2 SMNVEV (reference sequence). The CDR3 loop is CASSLLNSGVLFF. Written as DNA, the CDR3 is TGTGCCAGCAGCCTACTAAACAGCGGTGTGCTGTTTTTT.

V gene TRBV6-1 combines with J gene TRBJ2-2; 7 bases map to TRBD2. V gave up 1 base and J gave up 4 bases; unmatched junction bases: 3. Germline V gene lookup returns CDR1 MNHNS and CDR2 SASEGT. The CDR3 covers 15 residues. For the CDR3, the DNA is TGTGCCAGCAGTGAAGGGGAGGGCCTCACCGGGGAGCTGTTTTTT. Its translation: CASSEGEGLTGELFF.

This clone was found once. The genes are TRBV2 and TRBJ2-2; perhaps TRBD1 as D (5 bases). V lost 5 bases and J lost 5, with 12 bases in between. Germline V CDR1 and CDR2: SNHLY, FYNNEI. The CDR3 has 14 amino acids. The CDR3 DNA sequence: TGTGCCAGCAGTAGCACCAGGACAACCGGGGAGCTGTTTTTT. Translation: CASSSTRTTGELFF.

This chain links TRBV28 with TRBJ2-5; D possibly corresponds to TRBD2 (6 bases). Germline V CDR1 and CDR2: MDHEN, SYDVKM. The CDR3 covers 14 residues. Trimming pared 3 bases from V and 4 bases from J, leaving 12 bases between. CDR3 in amino acids: CASSFHRGLETQYF. CDR3 nucleotide sequence: TGTGCCAGCAGTTTCCACCGGGGACTAGAGACCCAGTACTTC. The full variable domain, rest sourced from reference TRBV28 and TRBJ2-5, is DVKVTQSSRYLVKRTGEKVFLECVQDMDHENMFWYRQDPGLGLRLIYFSYDVKMKEKGDIPEGYSVSREKKERFSLILESASTNQTSMYLCASSFHRGLETQYFGPGTRLLVL.

The chain is built from TRBV5-5 and TRBJ1-4; 8 nucleotides match TRBD1. The CDR3 extends over 15 amino acids. The ends lost 2 bases at V and 3 bases at J; junction bases unmatched: 3. Germline V lookup: CDR1 SGHKS, CDR2 YYEKEE (reference sequence). The chain's CDR3 is CASSFTGGSNEKLFF. CDR3 coding DNA: TGTGCCAGCAGCTTTACAGGGGGATCTAATGAAAAACTGTTTTTT.

This rearrangement joins TRBV11-2 to TRBJ1-1; 10 nucleotides agree with TRBD1. This CDR3 is built from 17 residues. J was trimmed by 1 base and V by 5 bases; bases with no gene match: 10. Per germline, CDR1 SGHAT and CDR2 FQNNGV. The CDR3 sequence is CASSPWTGGIKNTEAFF. CDR3 bases: TGTGCCAGCAGCCCCTGGACAGGGGGGATTAAGAACACTGAAGCTTTCTTT.

This chain uses TRBV11-2 with TRBJ2-7; 7 nucleotides match TRBD2. Germline values: CDR1 SGHAT, CDR2 FQNNGV. J lost 2 bases, V lost 2 bases, and 12 bases had no gene match. This CDR3 contains 17 residues. For the CDR3, the DNA is TGTGCCAGCAGCTTACTCCCGGGGGAGGGCATGGCCTACGAGCAGTACTTC. It codes for CASSLLPGEGMAYEQYF.

The CDR3 nucleotides are TGTGCCAGCTCACCAGGGGGGGATAGCAATCAGCCCCAGCATTTT. It codes for CASSPGGDSNQPQHF. The chain couples TRBV18 to TRBJ1-5; a possible D gene is TRBD1 (5 bases). CDR1 KGHSH and CDR2 LQKENI come from the germline V gene. The CDR3 sequence is 15 residues long. Trimming took off 2 bases at V and 0 bases at J, with 8 bases between the two ends.

This chain uses TRBV5-1 with TRBJ2-7; 9 bases match TRBD2. The germline V gene encodes CDR1 SGHRS and CDR2 YFSETQ. After removal of 4 bases from V and 0 bases from J, the junction contained 2 bases not matched to a gene. The CDR3 consists of 14 residues. Written as DNA, the CDR3 is TGCGCCAGCAGCATTAGCGGGAGCTCCTACGAGCAGTACTTC. This codes for CASSISGSSYEQYF.

This clone was recorded once. At one end, the junction sequence differs from germline, possibly due to a read error. The rearrangement links TRBV7-7 to TRBJ2-3, with D tentatively TRBD2 (6 bases). The germline V gene has CDR1 SSHAT and CDR2 FNYEAQ (reference sequence). This CDR3 region has 15 residues. Here the CDR3 reads CASSPLAVAGDTQYF. CDR3 DNA sequence: TGTGCTAGCAGCCCATTAGCGGTTGCAGGGGATACGCAGTATTTT.

The chain combines TRBV13 with TRBJ1-1, with D hard to call. The CDR3 contains 15 residues. Trimming removed 1 base at V and 3 bases at J, with 12 bases between. CDR1 is PRHDT, CDR2 FYEKMQ, per germline (reference sequence). This CDR3 is CASSLVTNGDTEAFF. The CDR3 region has the DNA TGTGCCAGCAGCTTAGTCACCAACGGGGACACTGAAGCTTTCTTT.

The chain joins TRBV9 to TRBJ1-4; D is unresolved. V was cut by 0 bases and J by 8 bases, with 14 bases left in between. From germline, CDR1 is SGDLS and CDR2 YYNGEE. CDR3 size: 15 residues. The CDR3 DNA follows: TGTGCCAGCAGCGTAGTTTCCGGAGTCGGGGAAAAACTGTTTTTT. It encodes CASSVVSGVGEKLFF. Drawing the rest from reference TRBV9 and TRBJ1-4, the complete variable domain is DSGVTQTPKHLITATGQRVTLRCSPRSGDLSVYWYQQSLDQGLQFLIQYYNGEERAKGNILERFSAQQFPDLHSELNLSSLELGDSALYFCASSVVSGVGEKLFFGSGTQLSVL.

The chain employs TRBV11-2 and TRBJ2-1; no reliable D call. The germline V and J ends were trimmed by 0 bases and 3 bases, with 9 bases remaining between them. Germline V lookup: CDR1 SGHAT, CDR2 FQNNGV. The CDR3 runs 15 residues. CDR3 in amino acids: CASSLELHFYNEQFF. The CDR3 DNA sequence: TGTGCCAGCAGCTTAGAACTACATTTCTACAATGAGCAGTTCTTC.

This rearrangement joins TRBV7-8 to TRBJ2-1; D is perhaps TRBD2 (6 bases). Germline V gene sequence: CDR1 SGHVS, CDR2 FQNEAQ. This CDR3 comprises 14 residues. Trimming removed 1 base at V and 13 bases at J, with 17 bases between. CDR3 loop: CASSLGIQRATQFF. DNA of the CDR3: TGTGCCAGCAGCTTAGGGATCCAGCGGGCGACACAGTTCTTC.

In DNA, the CDR3 is TGCGCCAGCAGCCTATCCGGGACAGGGGGTCCGGAGACCCAGTACTTC. It yields the protein CASSLSGTGGPETQYF. The chain joins TRBV5-1 to TRBJ2-5; 11 bases match TRBD1. CDR1 is SGHRS and CDR2 is YFSETQ in the germline V gene. There are 16 residues in the CDR3. The trim removed 4 bases at V and 5 bases at J, leaving 10 bases unmatched.

The J gene is TRBJ2-5, the V gene TRBV10-3; 9 positions agree with TRBD1. Germline V gene lookup returns CDR1 ENHRY and CDR2 SYGVKD. Germline trimming cut 7 bases from V and 13 bases from J; bases unmatched to any gene: 16. This CDR3 spans 14 amino acids. The CDR3 region is CAIKPGQGSPVRYF. The DNA of the CDR3 is TGTGCCATCAAGCCGGGACAGGGCTCTCCGGTCCGGTACTTC.

The gene calls are TRBV18 and TRBJ2-5; D perhaps matches TRBD2 (5 bases). This CDR3 comprises 14 residues. Germline V gene lookup returns CDR1 KGHSH and CDR2 LQKENI. V shed 3 bases and J shed 1 base, with 9 bases lying between them. Here the CDR3 reads CASSPASLQETQYF. DNA for the CDR3: TGTGCCAGCTCACCGGCTAGCCTCCAAGAGACCCAGTACTTC. Together with reference TRBV18 and TRBJ2-5, the CDR3 gives the full variable domain: NAGVMQNPRHLVRRRGQEARLRCSPMKGHSHVYWYRQLPEEGLKFMVYLQKENIIDESGMPKERFSAEFPKEGPSILRIQQVVRGDSAAYFCASSPASLQETQYFGPGTRLLVL.

The chain has TRBV15 and TRBJ1-2; 10 bases are shared with TRBD1. Germline V gene lookup returns CDR1 LNHNV and CDR2 YYDKDF (reference sequence). The length of the CDR3 is 14 residues. V shed 1 base, J shed 13 bases, and the junction held 9 bases outside the gene matches. The CDR3 DNA reads TGTGCCACCAGCAGAGGACAGGGGGCAGGTGTAATCACCTTC. It codes for CATSRGQGAGVITF.

The chain joins TRBV11-3 to TRBJ2-7; 7 positions agree with TRBD2. V gave up 5 bases and J gave up 9 bases; unmatched junction bases: 10. The germline V gene encodes CDR1 SGHNT and CDR2 YENEEA. CDR3 size: 13 residues. The CDR3: CASSRGLERVQYF. In DNA form, the CDR3 reads TGTGCCAGCAGCCGTGGACTAGAAAGAGTGCAGTACTTC. Together with reference TRBV11-3 and TRBJ2-7, the CDR3 gives the full variable domain: EAGVVQSPRYKIIEKKQPVAFWCNPISGHNTLYWYLQNLGQGPELLIRYENEEAVDDSQLPKDRFSAERLKGVDSTLKIQPAELGDSAVYLCASSRGLERVQYFGPGTRLTVT.

V gene TRBV5-6 combines with J gene TRBJ2-5; 9 positions agree with TRBD2. The end of the DNA fits TRBJ2-7 better, so the J call may be wrong. This CDR3 is 15 amino acids long. The germline CDR1 and CDR2 sequences are SGHDT and YYEEEE. CDR3 in amino acids: CASSFRLAASYEQYF. In nucleotides, the CDR3 is TGTGCCAGCAGCTTCCGACTAGCGGCCTCCTACGAGCAGTACTTC.

The CDR3 is CASGGTGRTGGYTF. The CDR3 DNA follows: TGTGCCAGCGGGGGGACAGGGAGGACCGGGGGCTACACCTTC. V and J are TRBV2 and TRBJ1-2, with 9 positions matching TRBD1. Germline V gene sequence: CDR1 SNHLY, CDR2 FYNNEI. Losses at the gene ends were 8 bases for V and 8 bases for J; bases not matched to a gene: 12. This CDR3 comprises 14 residues.

The chain recombines TRBV28 with TRBJ2-2, with D hard to call. The ends were cut back, 6 bases at V and 0 bases at J, with 11 bases in the middle. This CDR3 region has 15 residues. The V gene's germline CDR1 is MDHEN and CDR2 SYDVKM. CDR3 sequence (DNA): TGTGCCAGCAGGCCAACAGCCGCGAACACCGGGGAGCTGTTTTTT. As protein: CASRPTAANTGELFF.

J is TRBJ1-5 and V is TRBV11-2; D unclear. The CDR3 length is 14 residues. V was pared by 5 bases and J by 4 bases, with 12 bases between. In germline, CDR1 is SGHAT, CDR2 FQNNGV. CDR3 nucleotide sequence: TGTGCCAGCAGCCCTAGCCCGCGGAATCAGCCCCAGCATTTT. Amino acid sequence: CASSPSPRNQPQHF.

The J gene is TRBJ2-1, the V gene TRBV18, with D hard to call. The length of the CDR3 is 12 residues. Germline CDR1 reads KGHSH; CDR2 reads LQKENI. V lost 6 bases and J lost 7, with 10 bases in between. CDR3 sequence: CASSRTRNEQFF. CDR3 DNA sequence: TGTGCCAGCTCTCGCACCCGGAATGAGCAGTTCTTC.

The chain is built from TRBV5-4 and TRBJ2-5; TRBD1 matches at 12 bases. This CDR3 region has 16 residues. V dropped 4 bases and J dropped 7; count of bases not matched to a gene: 11. In germline, CDR1 is SGHNT, CDR2 YYREEE (reference sequence). For the CDR3, the DNA is TGTGCCAGCAGCCCGGGGACAGGGGGCGCCGTAGGGACCCAGTACTTC. As protein: CASSPGTGGAVGTQYF.

This chain's CDR3 is CAGRDRGKLGYGYTF. The CDR3 DNA reads as TGTGCCGGCCGGGACAGGGGTAAATTAGGGTATGGCTACACCTTC. The chain joins TRBV30 to TRBJ1-2, with TRBD1 identical over 10 bases. The V gene's germline CDR1 is GTSNPN and CDR2 SVGIG (reference sequence). Trimming cost V 8 bases and J 5 bases; bases outside gene matches: 14. The CDR3 consists of 15 residues.